This T cell receptor (beta chain) was recovered during a study of neurological immune-mediated disorders. Synthesis of cDNA was carried out by template-switch 5'RACE. The reaction used 10-nucleotide random UMIs. Each CDR3 protein gets one entry after TCRdb re-called the 5' RACE reads with MiXCR. The sample carries about 79,000 distinct CDR3 sequences, roughly 13% recorded once. The table lists this clonotype with a few counts. Antigen: not known. With 0 bases clipped from V and 0 bases from J, the junction kept 6 bases outside the gene matches. Looked up from germline, CDR1 is SGHDT and CDR2 is YYEEEE. The CDR3 runs 17 residues. Notes on the study in general: Because no CDR3 amino acid sequences were shared across subjects by expanded clones, private repertoires were suggested in all groups. Levels of TCR clonal expansion peaked in HTLV-1-associated myelopathy and reached their lowest in multiple sclerosis, under those of healthy controls.

This sequence was found in a woman between 45 and 65 years old in good health. The chain is built from TRBV5-6 and TRBJ1-5, with TRBD1 identical over 7 bases. Sequencing used PBMCs. CDR3 nucleotides: TGTGCCAGCAGCTTGGGACAGGGATTTCATAGCAATCAGCCCCAGCATTTT. Translation gives CASSLGQGFHSNQPQHF.